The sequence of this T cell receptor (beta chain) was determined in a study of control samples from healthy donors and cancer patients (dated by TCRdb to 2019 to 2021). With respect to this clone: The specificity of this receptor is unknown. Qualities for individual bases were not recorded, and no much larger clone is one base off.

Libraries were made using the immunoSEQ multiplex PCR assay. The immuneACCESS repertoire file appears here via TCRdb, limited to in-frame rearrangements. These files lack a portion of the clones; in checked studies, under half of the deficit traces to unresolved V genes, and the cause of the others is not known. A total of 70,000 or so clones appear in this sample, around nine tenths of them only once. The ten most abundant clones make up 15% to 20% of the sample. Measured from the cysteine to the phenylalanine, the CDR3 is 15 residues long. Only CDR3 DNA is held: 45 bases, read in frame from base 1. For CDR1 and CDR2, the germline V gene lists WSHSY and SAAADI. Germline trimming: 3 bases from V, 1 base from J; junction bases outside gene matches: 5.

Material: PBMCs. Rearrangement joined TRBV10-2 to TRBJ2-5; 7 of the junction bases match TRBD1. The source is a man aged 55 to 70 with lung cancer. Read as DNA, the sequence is TGCGCCAGCAGTGAACCAGGGACAGTCCAAGAGACCCAGTACTTC. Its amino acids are CASSEPGTVQETQYF.